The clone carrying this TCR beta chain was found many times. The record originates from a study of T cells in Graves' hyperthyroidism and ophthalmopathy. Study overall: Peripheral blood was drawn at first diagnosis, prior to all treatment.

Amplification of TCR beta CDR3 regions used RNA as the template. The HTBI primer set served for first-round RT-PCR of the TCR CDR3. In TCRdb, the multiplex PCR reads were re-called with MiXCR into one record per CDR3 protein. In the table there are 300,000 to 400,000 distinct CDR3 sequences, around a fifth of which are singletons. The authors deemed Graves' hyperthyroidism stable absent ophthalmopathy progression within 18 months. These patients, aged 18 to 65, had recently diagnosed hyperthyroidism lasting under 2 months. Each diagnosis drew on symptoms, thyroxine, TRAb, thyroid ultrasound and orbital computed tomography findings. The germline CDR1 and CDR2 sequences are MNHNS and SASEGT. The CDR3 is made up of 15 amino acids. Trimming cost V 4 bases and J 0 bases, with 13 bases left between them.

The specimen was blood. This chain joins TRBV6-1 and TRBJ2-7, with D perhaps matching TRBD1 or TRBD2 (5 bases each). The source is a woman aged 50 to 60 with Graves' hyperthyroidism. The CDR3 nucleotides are TGTGCCAGCAGTGCCCTGGGACGGAACTCCTACGAGCAGTACTTC. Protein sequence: CASSALGRNSYEQYF.